This T cell receptor beta chain emerged from a study of cytomegalovirus exposure and HLA in healthy donors. Overall study results and limits: Generally TCR sequences proved uncommon, though certain public TCRs appeared in numerous donors. Presence/absence comparisons presumed near-even sequencing depth among donors. Previously analyzed data showed that most TCR beta V segments were productive at a frequency of about 87% or about 30%.

The CDR3 sequence is 17 residues long. The V and J ends lost 3 bases and 7 bases, in that order; junction bases with no gene match: 15. Germline CDR1 and CDR2: MGHRA and YSYEKL. PCR used 60 Vbeta primers and 13 Jbeta primers. Data came from immunoSEQ multiplex PCR; TCRdb stores just in-frame clones and leaves some out. This table has some 110,000 clones, just under 80% appearing once. Comment on this clone: Its antigen is not known. This sample includes further DNA sequences coding for the same CDR3.

The rearrangement joins TRBV4-1 to TRBJ1-5, with 7 bases lining up with TRBD1. The sample was PBMCs. This sequence was found in a male donor in good health and CMV-seronegative. The CDR3 loop is CASSQGQGETSGQPQHF. CDR3 sequence (DNA): TGCGCCAGCAGCCAGGGTCAGGGGGAAACCAGCGGGCAGCCCCAGCATTTT.